This TCR beta chain was obtained from a study of blood T cell repertoires in COVID-19 (dated by TCRdb to 2020 to 2022). For the wider study: Samples covering the acute and convalescent phases of COVID-19 were provided by collaborators in the United States, Italy and Spain. Nearly every sample came with metadata listing a de-identified subject ID, COVID-19 status, age in years and sex. The samples were drawn from two sources: the first 160 participants of the ongoing ImmuneRACE study, and over 1,000 subjects contributed by 6 global collaborators. Where HLA class I and class II types were available, the types were taken from metadata supplied by the sample provider, not from assay-based typing. The repertoires were released in a freely available public database intended as a resource for research on the immune response to SARS-CoV-2. Subjects who had been exposed to COVID-19, were actively infected with it, or had recovered from it provided the deeply sampled blood TCRbeta repertoires that made up the dataset. The material from the prospective study consisted of cDNA or gDNA derived from T cells, B-cell-depleted T cells, or PBMCs. Beyond this particular receptor, the publication reports: The amount of clinical and demographic metadata varied by source and participant and was provided uncurated.

Remarks on this clone: Its antigen specificity is not known. It has no much larger one-base neighbor in the sample; base qualities were not kept.

There are 15 amino acids in the CDR3, from cysteine to phenylalanine inclusive. The kept DNA is CDR3 alone, 45 bases in frame from the first base. The immunoSEQ Assay, a bias-controlled multiplex PCR, was used to amplify TCRbeta CDR3 regions from genomic DNA. Processing in the source paper ran as follows. The number of nucleated cells in each sample was estimated by amplification of reference gene primers within the assay. To quantify the absolute abundance of each unique TCRbeta CDR3 rearrangement, sequence reads were collapsed and filtered. For each sample, productive Simpson clonality was calculated by taking the square root of Simpson's diversity index across productive rearrangements. The table comes from immuneACCESS by way of TCRdb, which keeps in-frame sequences with V and J called. Part of the clones is missing from these tables; in studies checked, under half for an unresolved V gene and the rest for unknown reasons. V, J and clone size are those of that table, while D and trimming were read from the DNA. In this sample the table shows around 70,000 clones, more than 80% of which occur a single time. The ten largest clones represent about 8.1% of the sample.

Collaborating institutions collected whole blood in K2EDTA tubes following their own protocols. Collaborator samples were shipped for TCRbeta analysis as frozen whole blood, isolated PBMCs, or DNA extracted from either sample type. This clonotype was obtained from a man aged 30-40 years with acute or convalescent COVID-19. Recombination linked TRBV21-1 to TRBJ2-5; the D call in the table, TRBD1, was not verified against the DNA. TRBV21-1 is termed a pseudogene. Sequenced sample: peripheral blood. CDR3 loop: CASSTWTGGGQTQYF. In nucleotides, the sequence is TGTGCCAGCAGCACTTGGACAGGGGGCGGTCAGACCCAGTACTTC.